This is a list of T cell receptor beta chains from one sample in a study of cytomegalovirus exposure and HLA in healthy donors. Method: immunoSEQ multiplex PCR; TCRdb's copy keeps in-frame clones and lacks some. The repertoire consists of a few hundred thousand clones, with approximately 78% occurring once and the leading ten covering about 3.1%. Sequencing input: PBMCs. These receptors came from a young man in good health and CMV-seronegative. Each CDR3 is given with its conserved first and last residue. The D gene is left open where the match is weak. Clone size, where shown, is once, few, many, or a class for clones that have expanded.

clone size	D gene	V gene	J gene	CDR3 DNA	CDR3 protein
NA	NA	TRBV6-1	TRBJ2-1	TGTGCCAGCAGTGATCGGGGGTTCAATGAGCAGTTCTTC	CASSDRGFNEQFF
once	TRBD1	TRBV27	TRBJ1-2	TGTGCCAGCAGTTTAGGGTCGACAGGGGCCTATGGCTACACCTTC	CASSLGSTGAYGYTF
NA	TRBD1	TRBV11-2	TRBJ2-3	TGTGCCAGCAGCTTGTTGCAGGGGGCAGCAGATACGCAGTATTTT	CASSLLQGAADTQYF
NA	NA	TRBV11-3	TRBJ1-4	TGTGCCAGCGCCCGTGTGCCTCCTGGCCTGTTTTTT	CASARVPPGLFF
NA	NA	TRBV5-8	TRBJ1-3	TGTGCCAGCAGCGGAAACAGTGCCGGAAACACCATATATTTT	CASSGNSAGNTIYF
NA	NA	TRBV5-4	TRBJ1-1	TGTGCCAGCAGCTTGGAGGGGGTCACTGAAGCTTTCTTT	CASSLEGVTEAFF
few	TRBD2	TRBV7-9	TRBJ2-5	TGTGCCAGCAGCTTAGCGGGGGGGCAAGAGACCCAGTACTTC	CASSLAGGQETQYF
NA	NA	TRBV6-5	TRBJ2-7	TGTGCCAGCAGGGCCTATGGGCCTGTACTCTACGAGCAGTACTTC	CASRAYGPVLYEQYF
NA	TRBD1	TRBV11-2	TRBJ2-7	TGTGCCAGCAGCTTAGGGGCCGGGACAGGGCTCGAGCAGTACTTC	CASSLGAGTGLEQYF
NA	TRBD2	TRBV6-5	TRBJ2-1	TGTGCCAGCAGGACAGCGGGGGGAAGGAATGAGCAGTTCTTC	CASRTAGGRNEQFF
NA	TRBD1	TRBV6-1	TRBJ1-1	TGTGCCAGCAGTGTGACAGGGGGGAACACTGAAGCTTTCTTT	CASSVTGGNTEAFF
NA	TRBD1	TRBV4-2	TRBJ1-4	TGTGCCAGCAGCCAAGAGGCAGGGGGGAATGAAAAACTGTTTTTT	CASSQEAGGNEKLFF
NA	NA	TRBV9	TRBJ1-6	TGTGCCAGCAGCGCCGACAGCTCCTATAATTCACCCCTCCACTTT	CASSADSSYNSPLHF
NA	TRBD1	TRBV6-5	TRBJ2-3	TGTGCCAGCAGGCCAACAGGGGGCGGCACAGATACGCAGTATTTT	CASRPTGGGTDTQYF
NA	NA	TRBV28	TRBJ1-1	TGTGCCACCAGGGAGGCGGTCAACACTGAAGCTTTCTTT	CATREAVNTEAFF
few	NA	TRBV6-4	TRBJ2-3	TGTGCCAGCAGTGACGGACTCAGCACAGATACGCAGTATTTT	CASSDGLSTDTQYF
NA	NA	TRBV29-1	TRBJ2-7	TGCAGCGTTGGGGAGGCCACCTACGAGCAGTACTTC	CSVGEATYEQYF
NA	NA	TRBV7-4	TRBJ1-6	TGTGCCAGCAGCATCCACGGGCAGGGCCCCGTTTCCTATAATTCACCCCTCCACTTT	CASSIHGQGPVSYNSPLHF
NA	TRBD1	TRBV7-9	TRBJ2-7	TGTGCCAGCAGTGACAGGGGGTTTGGGGAGCAGTACTTC	CASSDRGFGEQYF
NA	NA	TRBV4-1	TRBJ2-7	TGCGCCAGCAGCCAAGAGGAGGCAGGTCCCTACGAGCAGTACTTC	CASSQEEAGPYEQYF
NA	NA	TRBV6-6	TRBJ2-1	TGTGCCAGCAGAGGGGGCGGGGTGGGGGAGCAGTTCTTC	CASRGGGVGEQFF
NA	NA	TRBV4-1	TRBJ1-3	TGCGCCAGCAGCCTAGAGAGCTCTGGAAACACCATATATTTT	CASSLESSGNTIYF
NA	NA	TRBV7-3	TRBJ2-1	TGTGCCAGCAGCTTAGAAACCGGAGGTGAGCAGTTCTTC	CASSLETGGEQFF
few	NA	TRBV28	TRBJ1-1	TGTGCCAGCAGTTTAGAGGGAGATGGCACTGAAGCTTTCTTT	CASSLEGDGTEAFF
NA	TRBD1	TRBV19	TRBJ1-5	TGTGCCAGTAGCCCGGGACAGGGGGGGGCTCAGCCCCAGCATTTT	CASSPGQGGAQPQHF
NA	TRBD1	TRBV5-4	TRBJ2-5	TGTGCCAGCAGCTTCGGGGACAGGGGGCGCAGGAGGGTGGGAGAGACCCAGTACTTC	CASSFGDRGRRRVGETQYF
NA	TRBD1	TRBV28	TRBJ1-5	TGTGCCAGCAGTTTCCCCCGACAGGGACGACAGCCCCAGCATTTT	CASSFPRQGRQPQHF
once	NA	TRBV19	TRBJ1-2	TGTGCCAGTATTGCAAGGAACAGAAGTGGCTACACCTTC	CASIARNRSGYTF
NA	NA	TRBV9	TRBJ1-6	TGTGCCAGCAGCGTAGCCTCGCACCCCGAGAATTCACCCCTCCACTTT	CASSVASHPENSPLHF